This TCR beta chain is drawn from a study of blood T cell repertoires in COVID-19. Turning to the study itself: Both acute and convalescent COVID-19 samples were obtained from the United States, Italy and Spain.

Original processing notes: Scientists estimated how many nucleated cells there were by amplifying reference gene primers. The repertoire was sequenced with immunoSEQ multiplex PCR; TCRdb's copy has only in-frame clones and lacks some. Clone size and the V and J calls come from that table; the DNA yielded D and trimming. The sample shows roughly 160,000 clones, about 80% of them seen only once. CDR1 and CDR2 from the germline V gene are SGDLS and YYNGEE. CDR3 length: 13 residues. Between the trimmed V and J ends, which lost 4 bases and 6 bases, there was a span of 13 bases. V is TRBV9 and J is TRBJ1-1; D not certain. The source of this sequence is a woman aged 60-75 years who had recovered from COVID-19. Input material: PBMCs or T cells enriched from blood (not recorded which). CDR3 amino acids: CASSSGPNAEAFF. In DNA, the CDR3 is TGTGCCAGCAGCAGCGGACCAAACGCTGAAGCTTTCTTT.